Following are 21 T cell receptor beta chains from one sample sequenced in a study of cytomegalovirus exposure and HLA in healthy donors (dated 2017 in TCRdb). Library preparation was by the immunoSEQ multiplex PCR assay. Imported from immuneACCESS, the table was reduced by TCRdb to in-frame sequences with V and J called. These copies leave out some clones; in studies compared against another copy, an unresolved V gene accounts for under half, and the cause of the remainder is not known. The sample table contains around 300,000 clones; only one count was recorded for roughly 86% of them. Around 0.96% of the sample rests with the top ten. What was sequenced was PBMCs. The receptor set was obtained from a man aged 30-40 years in good health and CMV-seronegative.

The chain combines TRBV5-4 with TRBJ2-7; maybe TRBD1 (5 bases). CDR1 and CDR2 (germline): SGHNT, YYREEE (reference sequence). V was shortened by 4 bases and J by 1 base, with 12 bases between the two germline ends. There are 14 residues in the CDR3. This chain's CDR3 is CASSRRQTSYEQYF. The CDR3 DNA reads TGTGCCAGCAGCCGACGACAGACTTCCTACGAGCAGTACTTC. The whole variable domain, filled in from reference TRBV5-4 and TRBJ2-7, reads ETGVTQSPTHLIKTRGQQVTLRCSSQSGHNTVSWYQQALGQGPQFIFQYYREEENGRGNFPPRFSGLQFPNYSSELNVNALELDDSALYLCASSRRQTSYEQYFGPGTRLTVT.

The chain carries TRBV18 and TRBJ1-5; possibly TRBD1 for D (6 bases). V gave up 4 bases and J gave up 4 bases, with 17 bases separating them. The CDR3 is 16 residues long. Germline CDR1 is KGHSH and CDR2 is LQKENI. CDR3 sequence: CASSLNGGGPNQPQHF. The CDR3 DNA is TGTGCCAGCTCACTCAATGGGGGGGGGCCAAATCAGCCCCAGCATTTT.

This rearrangement joins TRBV4-2 to TRBJ2-5; TRBD2 matches at 8 bases. Trimming cost V 2 bases and J 1 base; bases outside gene matches: 18. Germline loops: CDR1 LGHNA, CDR2 YNFKEQ. The CDR3 loop spans 20 amino acids. The CDR3 loop is CASSQRAAGGYPPTQETQYF. CDR3 coding DNA: TGTGCCAGCAGCCAAAGGGCTGCGGGGGGATACCCACCTACCCAAGAGACCCAGTACTTC.

This chain links TRBV14 with TRBJ1-2; TRBD1 might be the D (6 bases). The CDR3 runs to 16 residues. Trimming took off 3 bases at V and 6 bases at J, with 20 bases between the two ends. Per germline, CDR1 SGHDN and CDR2 FVKESK. In DNA form, the CDR3 reads TGTGCCAGCAGCCAGAACCCGGGCCTGAGGACAGATGGCTACACCTTC. This sequence encodes CASSQNPGLRTDGYTF.

The chain has TRBV12-2 and TRBJ1-5; the table names TRBD1, a call not compared with the DNA. TRBV12-2 is flagged as a pseudogene. The CDR3 has 18 residues. CDR3 amino acids: CASRLARDRGLGNQPQHF. The CDR3 DNA reads TGTGCAAGTCGCTTAGCCCGGGACAGGGGGTTGGGCAATCAGCCCCAGCATTTT.

As concerns this clone: Other DNA sequences in this specimen translate into the identical CDR3. The chain links TRBV27 to TRBJ1-1; possibly TRBD1 for D (6 bases). V shed 6 bases and J shed 5 bases, with 16 bases lying between them. CDR1 and CDR2 from the germline V gene are MNHEY and SMNVEV (reference sequence). The length of the CDR3 is 14 residues. CDR3 nucleotide sequence: TGTGCCAGCAGCCTTAGGGGGGGCGGAACTGAAGCTTTCTTT. It translates to CASSLRGGGTEAFF.

The chain recombines TRBV9 with TRBJ1-3; the D gene is possibly TRBD1 (5 bases). Germline V CDR1 and CDR2: SGDLS, YYNGEE. With 2 bases removed from V and 0 bases from J, the gap between germline ends came to 15 bases. The CDR3 is made up of 17 amino acids. The CDR3 DNA sequence: TGTGCCAGCAGCGTGTCGCCAGCGGGGGTCTCTGGAAACACCATATATTTT. Protein sequence: CASSVSPAGVSGNTIYF.

The chain couples TRBV11-3 to TRBJ2-6, with a weak D call TRBD1 (5 bases). V lost 5 bases to trimming and J lost 3 bases, with 14 bases between them. Germline values: CDR1 SGHNT, CDR2 YENEEA. CDR3 length equals 16 residues. CDR3 protein: CASSKGVGRGANVLTF. The CDR3 nucleotides read TGTGCCAGCAGCAAGGGTGTGGGGCGTGGGGCCAACGTCCTGACTTTC.

This clone appeared once. The chain joins TRBV7-8 to TRBJ2-3; 9 bases are shared with TRBD2. The CDR3 loop spans 17 amino acids. The ends lost 5 bases at V and 5 bases at J; junction bases unmatched: 14. Per germline, CDR1 SGHVS and CDR2 FQNEAQ. The CDR3, as DNA: TGTGCCAGCAGCCGCGGGGATCTAGCGGGGCCCCAAGATACGCAGTATTTT. This encodes CASSRGDLAGPQDTQYF.

For the CDR3, the DNA is TGTGCCAGCAGCTTTAGCGGGAAATACACAGATACGCAGTATTTT. Translated, it gives CASSFSGKYTDTQYF. V gene TRBV5-6 combines with J gene TRBJ2-3; TRBD2 matches at 8 bases. The CDR3 loop spans 15 amino acids. Germline CDR1 SGHDT, CDR2 YYEEEE. With 2 bases clipped from V and 2 bases from J, the junction kept 4 bases outside the gene matches.

The chain carries TRBV4-1 and TRBJ1-2, with D hard to call. This CDR3 spans 14 amino acids. Germline V lookup: CDR1 MGHRA, CDR2 YSYEKL. Trimming cost V 1 base and J 8 bases, with 14 bases left between them. Here the CDR3 reads CASSQGTAMEGYTF. Written as DNA, the CDR3 is TGCGCCAGCAGCCAAGGAACCGCCATGGAGGGCTACACCTTC.

The chain is built from TRBV27 and TRBJ2-5, with TRBD2 matching over 10 bases. Germline CDR1 reads MNHEY; CDR2 reads SMNVEV (reference sequence). The ends lost 5 bases at V and 2 bases at J; junction bases unmatched: 14. The CDR3 spans 18 residues. The CDR3 spells CASSQLTSGLTSQETQYF. The CDR3 DNA is TGTGCCAGCAGTCAGCTGACTAGCGGGCTTACAAGTCAAGAGACCCAGTACTTC.

The chain uses TRBV2 and TRBJ2-7; the D gene is possibly TRBD2 (6 bases). The CDR3 is made up of 15 amino acids. V lost 0 bases and J 3 bases, leaving 12 bases between the germline ends. Germline V CDR1 and CDR2: SNHLY, FYNNEI. In DNA, the CDR3 is TGTGCCAGCAGTGAAGCGGGGGGATCCCTCTACGAGCAGTACTTC. This codes for CASSEAGGSLYEQYF.

This chain links TRBV7-2 with TRBJ2-1; possible D gene TRBD1, 6 bases. The germline V gene encodes CDR1 SGHTA and CDR2 FQGNSA. Between the trimmed V and J ends, which lost 6 bases and 3 bases, there was a span of 12 bases. There are 14 residues in the CDR3. CDR3 DNA: TGTGCCAGCAGGGAGAGGACAGTCTACAATGAGCAGTTCTTC. Protein sequence: CASRERTVYNEQFF. The full variable domain, completed using reference TRBV7-2 and TRBJ2-1, is GAGVSQSPSNKVTEKGKDVELRCDPISGHTALYWYRQSLGQGLEFLIYFQGNSAPDKSGLPSDRFSAERTGGSVSTLTIQRTQQEDSAVYLCASRERTVYNEQFFGPGTRLTVL.

The V call is TRBV7-9, the J call TRBJ2-7; a possible D gene is TRBD1 (6 bases). The CDR3 sequence is 13 residues long. CDR1 and CDR2 (germline): SEHNR, FQNEAQ (reference sequence). The V gene lost 4 bases and the J gene lost 5 bases, with 12 bases spanning the gap. CDR3 loop: CASSSQGFNEQYF. CDR3 DNA: TGTGCCAGCAGCTCGCAGGGGTTCAACGAGCAGTACTTC.

This sequence joins TRBV18 and TRBJ1-4; 8 nucleotides line up with TRBD1. V was clipped by 2 bases and J by 8 bases; unmatched bases: 10. Germline values: CDR1 KGHSH, CDR2 LQKENI. The CDR3 runs 16 residues. CDR3 sequence reads: CASSPSGGPLNEKLFF. In DNA, the CDR3 is TGTGCCAGCTCACCATCAGGGGGCCCGTTGAACGAAAAACTGTTTTTT.

In this sample, this clone turned up a few times. V and J are TRBV7-2 and TRBJ1-2, with 10 bases that match TRBD1. From germline, CDR1 is SGHTA and CDR2 FQGNSA. With V trimmed by 2 bases and J by 7 bases, 7 bases remained unmatched. This CDR3 is 15 amino acids long. The CDR3 loop is CASSLQDRGRGGYTF. The CDR3 DNA sequence: TGTGCCAGCAGCTTACAAGACAGGGGGCGAGGTGGCTACACCTTC.

This clone occurred a few times. The chain combines TRBV7-2 with TRBJ1-5; 7 bases map to TRBD1. This CDR3 is built from 15 residues. The germline V gene has CDR1 SGHTA and CDR2 FQGNSA. With V trimmed by 4 bases and J by 0 bases, 3 bases remained unmatched. CDR3 sequence: CASSWGDSSNQPQHF. The CDR3 region has the DNA TGTGCCAGCAGCTGGGGGGACAGTAGCAATCAGCCCCAGCATTTT.

V is TRBV7-9 and J is TRBJ2-7, with TRBD1 matching over 7 bases. From germline, CDR1 is SEHNR and CDR2 FQNEAQ (reference sequence). Trimming took 4 bases from V and 6 from J; bases not matched to a gene: 3. The length of the CDR3 is 12 residues. CDR3 region: CASSYAGGEQYF. DNA for the CDR3: TGTGCCAGCAGCTACGCAGGGGGCGAGCAGTACTTC. Complete variable domain (other parts from reference TRBV7-9 and TRBJ2-7): DTGVSQNPRHKITKRGQNVTFRCDPISEHNRLYWYRQTLGQGPEFLTYFQNEAQLEKSRLLSDRFSAERPKGSFSTLEIQRTEQGDSAMYLCASSYAGGEQYFGPGTRLTVT.

This chain uses TRBV10-3 with TRBJ2-5; D gene uncertain. Germline V lookup: CDR1 ENHRY, CDR2 SYGVKD. The CDR3 is made up of 13 amino acids. V was trimmed by 4 bases and J by 2 bases, leaving 8 bases between them. The CDR3: CAISVGSQETQYF. In DNA form, the CDR3 reads TGTGCCATCAGTGTTGGCAGTCAAGAGACCCAGTACTTC.

The V and J genes are TRBV7-2 and TRBJ2-1, with 12 bases identical to TRBD2. In germline, CDR1 is SGHTA, CDR2 FQGNSA. Trimming cost V 6 bases and J 5 bases; bases outside gene matches: 5. The CDR3 runs 15 residues. The CDR3: CASRVTSGGHNEQFF. CDR3 coding DNA: TGTGCCAGCAGGGTGACTAGCGGGGGACACAATGAGCAGTTCTTC. The whole variable domain, remainder taken from reference TRBV7-2 and TRBJ2-1, is GAGVSQSPSNKVTEKGKDVELRCDPISGHTALYWYRQSLGQGLEFLIYFQGNSAPDKSGLPSDRFSAERTGGSVSTLTIQRTQQEDSAVYLCASRVTSGGHNEQFFGPGTRLTVL.